The 11 T cell receptor beta chains below all came from one sample that was sequenced in a study of cytomegalovirus exposure and HLA in healthy donors. The PCR had 60 Vbeta and 13 Jbeta primers. Libraries were prepared by immunoSEQ multiplex PCR; TCRdb keeps only in-frame clonotypes and omits some of them. The sample holds under 200,000 clones, approximately 85% seen once. Material: PBMCs. These TCRs come from a man aged 18 to 29 in good health and CMV-seropositive.

This chain links TRBV5-6 with TRBJ2-5, with D perhaps matching TRBD2 (6 bases). CDR3 size: 14 residues. Trimming removed 2 bases from V and 5 bases from J, with 13 bases in between. Per the germline V gene, CDR1 is SGHDT and CDR2 is YYEEEE. CDR3 loop: CASSLGGNGETQYF. CDR3 coding DNA: TGTGCCAGCAGCTTAGGCGGGAACGGGGAGACCCAGTACTTC.

CDR3 amino acids: CASSLGDSRGQPQHF. In DNA form, the CDR3 reads TGTGCCAGCAGCTTAGGGGACAGTCGAGGTCAGCCCCAGCATTTT. The chain uses TRBV7-2 and TRBJ1-5; 7 positions match TRBD1. Germline assignment: CDR1 SGHTA and CDR2 FQGNSA. This CDR3 is 15 amino acids long. V lost 1 base to trimming and J lost 6 bases; unmatched junction nucleotides: 6.

This chain links TRBV2 with TRBJ1-5, with 7 positions matching TRBD1. Germline V gene sequence: CDR1 SNHLY, CDR2 FYNNEI. V lost 5 bases to trimming and J lost 4 bases; unmatched junction nucleotides: 2. The CDR3 contains 13 residues. The DNA for the CDR3 is TGTGCCAGCAGTTGGACAGGAAATCAGCCCCAGCATTTT. Protein: CASSWTGNQPQHF.

The rearrangement joins TRBV5-1 to TRBJ1-1; 9 bases match TRBD1. This CDR3 is built from 16 residues. Trimming cost V 1 base and J 3 bases; bases outside gene matches: 7. CDR1 and CDR2 from the germline V gene are SGHRS and YFSETQ. CDR3 sequence reads: CASSLRQGEGDTEAFF. The CDR3 nucleotides read TGCGCCAGCAGCTTGAGACAGGGGGAAGGGGACACTGAAGCTTTCTTT.

This clone was recorded only once. The chain employs TRBV5-1 and TRBJ1-1; D is possibly TRBD1 (5 bases). Germline values: CDR1 SGHRS, CDR2 YFSETQ. V was clipped by 4 bases and J by 7 bases, with 23 bases between them. This CDR3 is 16 amino acids long. The CDR3 loop reads CASSPYLGVEQGEAFF. The CDR3 DNA reads TGCGCCAGCAGCCCCTACTTAGGGGTTGAACAAGGTGAAGCTTTCTTT.

V and J are TRBV6-4 and TRBJ1-2, with TRBD1 matching 9 bases. V lost 6 bases, J lost 6 bases, and 11 bases stayed unmatched. The germline V gene has CDR1 MRHNA and CDR2 SNTAGT. The CDR3 is 15 residues long. The CDR3 nucleotides read TGTGCCAGCAGCCCCAAGTGGGACAGGGTAGATGGCTACACCTTC. Translated: CASSPKWDRVDGYTF.

J is TRBJ2-1 and V is TRBV30; 9 positions match TRBD1. The CDR3 extends over 15 amino acids. The V segment lost 3 bases and the J segment 4 bases; nucleotides outside the gene matches: 7. CDR1 is GTSNPN and CDR2 is SVGIG in the germline V gene (reference sequence). CDR3 in amino acids: CAWRARDRAYNEQFF. The CDR3 DNA follows: TGTGCCTGGAGGGCGCGGGACAGGGCTTACAATGAGCAGTTCTTC. The full variable domain, its missing parts supplied by reference TRBV30 and TRBJ2-1, is SQTIHQWPATLVQPVGSPLSLECTVEGTSNPNLYWYRQAAGRGLQLLFYSVGIGQISSEVPQNLSASRPQDRQFILSSKKLLLSDSGFYLCAWRARDRAYNEQFFGPGTRLTVL.

The chain employs TRBV7-8 and TRBJ1-1; tentatively, D is TRBD1 (5 bases). Germline V CDR1 and CDR2: SGHVS, FQNEAQ. The CDR3 is made up of 13 amino acids. With 6 bases removed from V and 2 bases from J, the gap between germline ends came to 10 bases. DNA of the CDR3: TGTGCCAGCAGTGGGGACTTTAACACTGAAGCTTTCTTT. Protein product: CASSGDFNTEAFF. Supplemented by reference TRBV7-8 and TRBJ1-1, the full variable domain reads GAGVSQSPRYKVAKRGQDVALRCDPISGHVSLFWYQQALGQGPEFLTYFQNEAQLDKSGLPSDRFFAERPEGSVSTLKIQRTQQEDSAVYLCASSGDFNTEAFFGQGTRLTVV.

V usage is TRBV18 and J usage is TRBJ2-1; 15 nucleotides agree with TRBD2. The CDR3 sequence is 19 residues long. Germline V gives CDR1 KGHSH, CDR2 LQKENI. Trimming removed 0 bases from V and 4 bases from J; junction bases left unmatched: 7. CDR3 amino acids: CASSPPWTSGGGPYNEQFF. DNA of the CDR3: TGTGCCAGCTCACCACCTTGGACTAGCGGGGGGGGACCTTACAATGAGCAGTTCTTC.

This clone is a singleton in its sample. The V call is TRBV14, the J call TRBJ2-5; perhaps TRBD1 as D (5 bases). With 1 base removed from V and 0 bases from J, the gap between germline ends came to 6 bases. Germline loops: CDR1 SGHDN, CDR2 FVKESK. This CDR3 contains 14 residues. CDR3 sequence reads: CASSQGQYQETQYF. The CDR3 bases are TGTGCCAGCAGCCAAGGACAGTACCAAGAGACCCAGTACTTC.

The V gene is TRBV14, the J gene TRBJ1-3; 9 bases map to TRBD1. The junction had 5 bases not matched to a gene; V was cut back by 9 bases and J by 8 bases. CDR1 is SGHDN and CDR2 is FVKESK in the germline V gene. The CDR3 has 12 residues. Here the CDR3 DNA reads TGTGCCAGAGGGACAGGGACAGACACCATATATTTT. Its translation: CARGTGTDTIYF.